The clone carrying this T cell receptor (beta chain) was seen more than once but under ten times. Its antigen is as yet unknown. This entry comes from a study of T cell responses to AZD1222 COVID-19 vaccine. Whole-study results and caveats: An increase in Spike-specific TCR breadth and depth was observed after two AZD1222 doses.

V was trimmed by 7 bases and J by 3 bases, leaving 15 bases between them. The CDR3 consists of 13 residues. Per germline, CDR1 SQVTM and CDR2 ANQGSEA. The assay was immunoSEQ multiplex PCR, and TCRdb's table has in-frame clones only and misses some. Of some 170,000 clones listed, more than 85% are singletons. Specimen: peripheral blood, collected 28 days after the second AZD1222 dose. The TCR originated in an adult who received the AZD1222 COVID-19 vaccine. The chain joins TRBV29-1 to TRBJ1-1, with a weak D call TRBD1 (5 bases). The CDR3 DNA is TGCAGCGCCTTCAGTGGGGCCTACACTGAAGCTTTCTTT. It translates to CSAFSGAYTEAFF.